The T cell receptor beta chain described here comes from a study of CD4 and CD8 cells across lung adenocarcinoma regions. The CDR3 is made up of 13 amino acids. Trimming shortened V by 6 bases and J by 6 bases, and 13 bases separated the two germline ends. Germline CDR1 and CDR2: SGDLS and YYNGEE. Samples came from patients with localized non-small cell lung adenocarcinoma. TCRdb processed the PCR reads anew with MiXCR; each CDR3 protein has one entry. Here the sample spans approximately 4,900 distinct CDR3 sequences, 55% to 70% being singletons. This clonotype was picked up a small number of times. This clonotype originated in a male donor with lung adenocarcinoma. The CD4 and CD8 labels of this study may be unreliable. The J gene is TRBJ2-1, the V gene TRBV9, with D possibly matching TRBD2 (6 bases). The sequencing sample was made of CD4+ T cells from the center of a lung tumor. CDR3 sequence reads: CASNPSGVNEQFF. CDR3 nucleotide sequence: TGTGCCAGCAACCCCTCGGGGGTCAATGAGCAGTTCTTC. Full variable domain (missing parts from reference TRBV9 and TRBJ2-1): DSGVTQTPKHLITATGQRVTLRCSPRSGDLSVYWYQQSLDQGLQFLIQYYNGEERAKGNILERFSAQQFPDLHSELNLSSLELGDSALYFCASNPSGVNEQFFGPGTRLTVL.